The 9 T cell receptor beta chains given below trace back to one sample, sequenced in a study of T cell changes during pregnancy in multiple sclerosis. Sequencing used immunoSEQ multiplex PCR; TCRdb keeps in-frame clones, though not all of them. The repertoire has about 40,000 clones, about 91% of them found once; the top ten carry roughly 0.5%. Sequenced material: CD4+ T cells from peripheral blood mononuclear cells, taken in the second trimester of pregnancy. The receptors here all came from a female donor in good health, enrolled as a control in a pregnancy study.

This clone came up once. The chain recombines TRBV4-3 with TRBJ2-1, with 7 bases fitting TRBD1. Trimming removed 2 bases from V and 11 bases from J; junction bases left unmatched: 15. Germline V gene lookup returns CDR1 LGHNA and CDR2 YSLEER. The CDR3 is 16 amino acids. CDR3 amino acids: CASSQSRQGDLPQQFF. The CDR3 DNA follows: TGCGCCAGCAGCCAAAGCCGACAGGGCGACTTACCCCAGCAGTTCTTC.

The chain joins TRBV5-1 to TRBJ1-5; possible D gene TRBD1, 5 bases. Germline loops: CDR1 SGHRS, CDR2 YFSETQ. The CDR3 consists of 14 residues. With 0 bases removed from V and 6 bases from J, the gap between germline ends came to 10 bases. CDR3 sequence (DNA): TGCGCCAGCAGCTTGGTGGGGGGAGGTCAGCCCCAGCATTTT. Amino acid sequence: CASSLVGGGQPQHF.

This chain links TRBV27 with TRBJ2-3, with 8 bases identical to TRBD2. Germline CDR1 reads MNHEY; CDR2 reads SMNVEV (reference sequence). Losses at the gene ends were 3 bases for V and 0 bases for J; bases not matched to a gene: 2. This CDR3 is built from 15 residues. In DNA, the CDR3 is TGTGCCAGCAGTTTTTCGGGGGGGAGCACAGATACGCAGTATTTT. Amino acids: CASSFSGGSTDTQYF.

The CDR3 region is CASSQLPGANVLTF. Written as DNA, the CDR3 is TGCGCCAGCAGCCAACTCCCTGGGGCCAACGTCCTGACTTTC. The chain joins TRBV4-3 to TRBJ2-6; D gene uncertain. Trimming stripped 2 bases from V and 2 bases from J, with 4 bases between. The germline V gene encodes CDR1 LGHNA and CDR2 YSLEER. CDR3 size: 14 residues.

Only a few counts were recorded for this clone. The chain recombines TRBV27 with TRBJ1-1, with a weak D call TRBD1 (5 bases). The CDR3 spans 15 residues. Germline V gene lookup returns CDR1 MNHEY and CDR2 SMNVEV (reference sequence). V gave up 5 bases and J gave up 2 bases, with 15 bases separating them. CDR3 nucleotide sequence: TGTGCCAGCAGTACGGCCTCGGGGGTAAACACTGAAGCTTTCTTT. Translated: CASSTASGVNTEAFF.

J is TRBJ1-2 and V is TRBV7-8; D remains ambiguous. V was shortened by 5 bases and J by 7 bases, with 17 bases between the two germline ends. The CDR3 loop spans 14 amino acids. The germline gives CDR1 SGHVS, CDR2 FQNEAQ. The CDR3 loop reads CASSLASGVFGYTF. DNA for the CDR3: TGTGCCAGCAGCCTTGCCTCAGGCGTTTTTGGCTACACCTTC.

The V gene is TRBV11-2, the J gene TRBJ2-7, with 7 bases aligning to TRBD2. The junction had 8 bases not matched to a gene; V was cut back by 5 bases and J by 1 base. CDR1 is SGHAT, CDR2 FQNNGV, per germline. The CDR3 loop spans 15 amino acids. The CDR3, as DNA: TGTGCCAGCAGCACACTCGGGGGGAAGTCCTACGAGCAGTACTTC. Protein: CASSTLGGKSYEQYF.

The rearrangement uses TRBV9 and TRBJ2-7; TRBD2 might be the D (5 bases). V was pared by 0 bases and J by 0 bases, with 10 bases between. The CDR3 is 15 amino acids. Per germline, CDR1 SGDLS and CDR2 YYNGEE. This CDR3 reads CASSVGGPPSYEQYF. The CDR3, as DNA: TGTGCCAGCAGCGTAGGAGGGCCCCCCTCCTACGAGCAGTACTTC.

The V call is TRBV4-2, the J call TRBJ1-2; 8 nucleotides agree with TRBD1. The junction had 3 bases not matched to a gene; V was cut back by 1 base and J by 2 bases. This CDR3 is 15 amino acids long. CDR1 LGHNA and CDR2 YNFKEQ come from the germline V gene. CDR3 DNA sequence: TGTGCCAGCAGCCAAGTAACAGGGGGGAACTATGGCTACACCTTC. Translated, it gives CASSQVTGGNYGYTF.